This T cell receptor beta chain was retrieved from a study of a mutant IDH1 vaccine in newly diagnosed glioma. Looking at the study overall: Vaccines were begun 4-6 weeks after radiotherapy alone, or with temozolomide cycles.

Noted time point: week 47, end of study. Every single dose of the vaccine, 300 ug of mutant IDH1 20-mer peptide, came with topical imiquimod. Patients received eight vaccinations in weeks 1, 3, 5, 7, 11, 15, 19, 23. In every donor, the tumor was a new WHO grade 3 or 4 IDH1-mutant, ATRX-lost astrocytoma. Clones were sequenced by immunoSEQ multiplex PCR, and TCRdb holds only the in-frame ones, with some missing. The sample holds around 84,000 clones; 75% to 90% are singletons and the top ten take more than 5%. Comments on this clone: The antigen is not known.

Germline V gene lookup returns CDR1 SGHVS and CDR2 FQNEAQ. V was trimmed by 4 bases and J by 7 bases, leaving 16 bases between them. This CDR3 comprises 14 residues. The sequence was collected from a man aged 35 to 55 with glioma. This chain uses TRBV7-8 with TRBJ1-2; tentatively, D is TRBD1 (6 bases). The sequenced sample was PBMCs, obtained from a glioma patient whose treatment included an IDH1 peptide vaccine. The CDR3 protein is CASSSQPRGGGYTF. In DNA, the CDR3 is TGTGCCAGCAGCTCCCAGCCCAGGGGCGGTGGCTACACCTTC. The variable domain in full, completed from reference TRBV7-8 and TRBJ1-2, reads GAGVSQSPRYKVAKRGQDVALRCDPISGHVSLFWYQQALGQGPEFLTYFQNEAQLDKSGLPSDRFFAERPEGSVSTLKIQRTQQEDSAVYLCASSSQPRGGGYTFGSGTRLTVV.